The subject of this entry is one T cell receptor (beta chain). Method: immunoSEQ multiplex PCR; TCRdb's copy keeps in-frame clones and lacks some. The sample has 300,000 to 400,000 clones; about 86% are singletons. This specimen belongs to a study of Ad26.COV2.S vaccination and SARS-CoV-2 variants. The CDR3 sequence is 16 residues long. Indicated treatment: about 20 received Ad26.COV2.S at low or high dose, single or two shots; about 5 received placebo; per-sample allocation not given. Repertoires come from day 63 after the first vaccine or placebo injection. It was an adult aged 18-55 years in Boston who was the donor.

This sequence was found in a person aged 18-65 years who received the Ad26.COV2.S COVID-19 vaccine or a placebo. The chain recombines TRBV21-1 with TRBJ2-7; TRBD2, the table's D call, was not compared with the DNA. TRBV21-1 is recorded as a pseudogene. The input for sequencing was peripheral blood, taken in a trial of Ad26.COV2.S vaccine versus placebo. CDR3 sequence reads: CASSKSGRVSSYEQYF. CDR3 DNA sequence: TGTGCCAGCAGCAAATCCGGGCGGGTGTCCTCCTACGAGCAGTACTTC.